This T cell receptor (beta chain) was sequenced for a study of blood T cell repertoires in COVID-19. The wider study: Samples of COVID-19 (acute and convalescent) were obtained from the United States, Italy and Spain. The analysed material was cDNA or gDNA that came from T cells, B-cell-depleted T cells, or PBMCs.

Authors' methods: For nucleated cells, counts were estimated from reference gene primer amplification. Method: immunoSEQ multiplex PCR; TCRdb's copy keeps in-frame clones and lacks some. Clone size and V and J calls were adopted from that table, with D and trimming inferred from the DNA. This table holds approximately 230,000 clones, over 75% found once. Germline V CDR1 and CDR2: SGHTA, FQGNSA. The CDR3 runs to 15 residues. The ends lost 2 bases at V and 1 base at J; junction bases unmatched: 4. This TCR was recovered from a woman between 40 and 50 years old who had recovered from COVID-19. The sample comprised peripheral blood. This chain connects TRBV7-2 to TRBJ1-2; TRBD1 matches at 7 bases. The CDR3 DNA reads TGTGCCAGCAGCTTAAACCGGGACAGTAACTATGGCTACACCTTC. This codes for CASSLNRDSNYGYTF.